Listed here is a single T cell receptor beta chain. This sample is part of a study of blood T cells in healthy people across ages. Every sample had a minimum of 6 million PBMCs isolated. CDR3 size: 12 residues. Germline V gives CDR1 SQVTM, CDR2 ANQGSEA. A J-beta primer mix and a sample-barcoded 5' primer were used in a second PCR of roughly 7 to 12 cycles. Carrying 12 random nucleotides, a template-switch adaptor labeled each individual cDNA molecule. MiXCR was run by TCRdb on the 5' RACE reads, yielding one entry per CDR3 protein. The sample has roughly 700,000 distinct CDR3 sequences, 45% to 50% seen once.

Material for sequencing was blood. The gene calls are TRBV29-1 and TRBJ2-5; 12 bases match TRBD2. The DNA end favors TRBJ2-4, so the J call may be wrong. This receptor was taken from a woman aged 55-70 years in good health. As DNA, the CDR3 is TGCAGCGGACTAGCGGGAGCGGGCATTCAGTACTTC. This gives the protein CSGLAGAGIQYF.